This is a list of T cell receptor beta chains from one sample in a study of CD8+ T cells in alopecia areata. Only in-frame clones appear in the TCRdb table, and some are missing; sequencing was by immunoSEQ multiplex PCR. The table shows around 140,000 clones, with roughly 46% occurring only once. Material: CD4+ T cells sorted from blood, obtained at week 0. The receptors were gathered from a human donor with alopecia areata. The CDR3 runs from the conserved cysteine through the conserved F or W. The D gene is left open where the match is weak. Not all rows give a size; the values are once, few, many and, for expanded clones, a class.

D gene	V gene	CDR3 length	J gene	clone size	CDR3 DNA	CDR3 protein
-	TRBV30	11	TRBJ1-1	few	TGTGCCTGGAGTGTAGGGACTGAAGCTTTCTTT	CAWSVGTEAFF
-	TRBV2	14	TRBJ1-5	-	TGTGCCAGCAGTGAAGAAGGCGTTGGGCAGCCCCAGCATTTT	CASSEEGVGQPQHF
-	TRBV4-3	16	TRBJ2-3	-	TGCGCCAGCAGCCAAGTATTGCGCGGTTGGACAGATACGCAGTATTTT	CASSQVLRGWTDTQYF
TRBD1	TRBV25-1	16	TRBJ1-4	-	TGTGCCAGCAGTTTGGCGGAGGGACAGTCGAAAATAAGGCTGTTTTTT	CASSLAEGQSKIRLFF
-	TRBV30	12	TRBJ2-1	few	TGTGCCTGGAGCGACCTCCGGGATGAGCAGTTCTTC	CAWSDLRDEQFF
-	TRBV5-1	17	TRBJ2-7	-	TGCGCCAGCAGCTTGGGGGCTCCAGGAGAAGTTTCCTACGAGCAGTACTTC	CASSLGAPGEVSYEQYF
-	TRBV5-4	14	TRBJ2-5	-	TGTGCCAGCAGCAAAGGGACAACACAAGAGACCCAGTACTTC	CASSKGTTQETQYF
-	TRBV5-1	15	TRBJ2-6	-	TGCGCCAGCAGCTTGGTGGGATCTGGGGCCAACGTCCTGACTTTC	CASSLVGSGANVLTF
-	TRBV9	15	TRBJ2-1	-	TGTGCCAGCAGCCCCTTCCAGGGCGGATACAATGAGCAGTTCTTC	CASSPFQGGYNEQFF
-	TRBV29-1	14	TRBJ2-1	few	TGCAGCGTTGCCCGGACCGGGACGGGCGAAGAGCAGTTCTTC	CSVARTGTGEEQFF
-	TRBV30	12	TRBJ2-7	-	TGTGCCTGGAGGCCCGGAGTCTACGAGCAGTACTTC	CAWRPGVYEQYF
TRBD2	TRBV29-1	14	TRBJ2-3	-	TGCAGCGTTGATAGCGGGACTAGCACAGATACGCAGTATTTT	CSVDSGTSTDTQYF
-	TRBV2	14	TRBJ1-5	-	TGTGCCAGCGGGGACTATGGGAGCAATCAGCCCCAGCATTTT	CASGDYGSNQPQHF
-	TRBV30	14	TRBJ1-5	-	TGTGCCTGGAGTGTTAAGGGTAGCAATCAGCCCCAGCATTTT	CAWSVKGSNQPQHF